The present TCR beta chain was sequenced within a study of cytomegalovirus exposure and HLA in healthy donors. Broader study findings: According to reports, the classifier identified cytomegalovirus status with high specificity and sensitivity.

A multiplex PCR was run with 60 Vbeta primers and 13 Jbeta primers. TCRdb's table, derived via immunoSEQ multiplex PCR, lists solely in-frame clones and lacks some. The sample holds 120,000 or so clones, 72% seen once. The V segment lost 5 bases and the J segment 5 bases; nucleotides outside the gene matches: 7. The CDR3 is 15 residues long. Germline V gene data show CDR1 as MNHEY and CDR2 as SMNVEV (reference sequence). This clone has only one observation. The antigen is not known. The chain uses TRBV27 and TRBJ2-1; 9 bases fit TRBD1. Specimen: PBMCs. The sequence derives from a man between 25 and 39 years old in good health and CMV-seronegative. The CDR3 reads CASSRNRGPHNEQFF. As DNA, the CDR3 is TGTGCCAGCAGTCGGAACAGGGGGCCTCACAATGAGCAGTTCTTC.